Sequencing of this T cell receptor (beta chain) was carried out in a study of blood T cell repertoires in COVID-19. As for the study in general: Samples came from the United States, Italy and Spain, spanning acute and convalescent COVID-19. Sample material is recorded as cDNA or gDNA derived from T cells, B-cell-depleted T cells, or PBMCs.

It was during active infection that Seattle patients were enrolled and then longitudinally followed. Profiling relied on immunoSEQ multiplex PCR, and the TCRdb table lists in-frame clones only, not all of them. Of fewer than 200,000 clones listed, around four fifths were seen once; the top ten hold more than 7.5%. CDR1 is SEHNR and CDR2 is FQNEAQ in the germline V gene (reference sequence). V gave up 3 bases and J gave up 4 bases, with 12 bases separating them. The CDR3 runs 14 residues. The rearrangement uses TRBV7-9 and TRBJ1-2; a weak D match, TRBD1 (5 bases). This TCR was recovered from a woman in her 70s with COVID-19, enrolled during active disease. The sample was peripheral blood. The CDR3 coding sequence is TGTGCCAGCAGCTTCTCGCAGGGCTCCTATGGCTACACCTTC. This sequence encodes CASSFSQGSYGYTF.